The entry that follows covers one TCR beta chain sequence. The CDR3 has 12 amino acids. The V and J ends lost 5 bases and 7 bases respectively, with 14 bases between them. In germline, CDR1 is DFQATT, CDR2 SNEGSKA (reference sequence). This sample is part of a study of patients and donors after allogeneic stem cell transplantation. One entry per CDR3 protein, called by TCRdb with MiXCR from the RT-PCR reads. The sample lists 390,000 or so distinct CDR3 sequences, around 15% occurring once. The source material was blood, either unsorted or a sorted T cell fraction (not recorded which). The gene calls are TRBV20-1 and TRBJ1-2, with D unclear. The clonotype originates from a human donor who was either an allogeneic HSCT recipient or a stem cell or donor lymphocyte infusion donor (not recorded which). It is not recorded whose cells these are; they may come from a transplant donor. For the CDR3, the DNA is TGCAGTGCTCCCCGCCGGAGTACTGGCTACACCTTC. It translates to CSAPRRSTGYTF.